This T cell receptor beta chain was obtained from a study of T cell clonality in common variable immunodeficiency. CDR1 is MNHNS, CDR2 SASEGT, per germline. The CDR3 totals 13 residues. The V end was cut by 4 bases, the J end by 6 bases, with 12 bases between. Study-wide findings and caveats: TCRbeta clonality was increased in CVID versus healthy controls. The cause of increased CVID clonality remains unclear without subpopulation sequencing.

Many counts were recorded for this clone. The target antigen is unknown. The read terminates 3 residues before the CDR3 end, so the remaining end is supplied by the germline J gene. CVID and control samples used equivalent genomic DNA input. Clones were read by immunoSEQ multiplex PCR, and TCRdb kept only the in-frame ones, dropping some. Recorded here are around 45,000 clones, none singletons. The J gene is TRBJ1-1, the V gene TRBV6-1; D may be TRBD1 (6 bases). Material for sequencing was peripheral blood mononuclear cells. The sequence was obtained from a person between 18 and 75 years old in good health. The CDR3 region is CASSVSGQSEAFF. CDR3 bases read: TGTGCCAGCAGTGTATCTGGACAGTCTGAA.